These 23 T cell receptor beta chains came from one sample sequenced in a study of T cells in Graves' hyperthyroidism and ophthalmopathy (dated by TCRdb to between 2019 and 2020). The library was produced with multiplex PCR. TCRdb lists the instrument as Illumina HiSeq 2000. TCR beta CDR3 regions were amplified from RNA transcripts. The TCR CDR3 was subjected to a first round of RT-PCR using the HTBI primer set and the Qiagen OneStep RT-PCR kit. The public reads were reanalyzed by TCRdb: fastp trimming at Q25, MiXCR alignment, in-frame beta chains only. Each record represents a unique CDR3 protein, reported with the most common genes and DNA among its rows. The sample contains about 530,000 distinct CDR3 sequences, roughly 18% of them found a single time. Clones ranked in the top ten supply approximately 15% of the sample. The sequencing sample was made of blood. The receptors stem from a woman younger than 30 with Graves' ophthalmopathy.

The chain is built from TRBV27 and TRBJ1-2; the D is unclear. Germline CDR1 reads MNHEY; CDR2 reads SMNVEV (reference sequence). Between the trimmed V and J ends, which lost 6 bases and 2 bases, there was a span of 10 bases. The CDR3 runs 13 residues. The CDR3 DNA reads as TGTGCCAGCAGCCCTACCTCCAACTATGGCTACACCTTC. The encoded protein is CASSPTSNYGYTF.

This clonotype has at least ten counts. The gene calls are TRBV20-1 and TRBJ2-1; D unclear. This CDR3 comprises 14 residues. Germline CDR1 reads DFQATT; CDR2 reads SNEGSKA (reference sequence). V lost 2 bases and J 4 bases, leaving 12 bases between the germline ends. This chain's CDR3 is CSARLVETYNEQFF. DNA of the CDR3: TGCAGTGCTAGATTGGTAGAGACTTACAATGAGCAGTTCTTC.

About this clonotype: A clone one base away is much larger, so this may be a read error. The J gene is TRBJ1-1, the V gene TRBV13, with 7 positions matching TRBD1. Germline CDR1 reads PRHDT; CDR2 reads FYEKMQ (reference sequence). This CDR3 is 15 amino acids long. V gave up 10 bases and J gave up 5 bases; unmatched junction bases: 16. The CDR3 loop reads CANSTTRQGRTEAFF. The CDR3 DNA sequence: TGTGCCAACAGTACGACTAGACAGGGACGGACTGAAGCTTTCTTT.

This clonotype was seen many times. This chain connects TRBV10-3 to TRBJ2-3, with unresolved D. V lost 0 bases and J 5 bases, leaving 0 bases between the germline ends. This CDR3 comprises 11 residues. The germline gives CDR1 ENHRY, CDR2 SYGVKD. CDR3 residues: CAISESDTQYF. The CDR3 DNA is TGTGCCATCAGTGAGTCAGATACGCAGTATTTT.

This clonotype has ten or more counts. J is TRBJ1-1 and V is TRBV30, with TRBD1 matching 12 bases. V was pared by 2 bases and J by 8 bases, with 3 bases of the junction left unmatched. Looked up from germline, CDR1 is GTSNPN and CDR2 is SVGIG (reference sequence). This CDR3 is 13 amino acids long. In DNA, the CDR3 is TGTGCCTGGAGTACGGGACAGGGGGCGGAAGCTTTCTTT. It codes for CAWSTGQGAEAFF.

The chain combines TRBV4-2 with TRBJ1-6; D uncertain. Germline V gene data show CDR1 as LGHNA and CDR2 as YNFKEQ. Trimming took off 4 bases at V and 7 bases at J, with 14 bases between the two ends. This CDR3 spans 15 amino acids. DNA for the CDR3: TGTGCCAGCAGCCTCGGGGTTCTTACGAATTCACCCCTCCACTTT. Translated, it gives CASSLGVLTNSPLHF.

This clonotype has more than one count but fewer than ten. The chain uses TRBV2 and TRBJ2-5; D is uncertain. Trimming pared 7 bases from V and 2 bases from J, leaving 8 bases between. The germline gives CDR1 SNHLY, CDR2 FYNNEI. CDR3 length equals 12 residues. This CDR3 reads CASKRVQETQYF. The CDR3 DNA follows: TGTGCCAGCAAAAGAGTTCAAGAGACCCAGTACTTC.

This clonotype has at least ten counts. The chain uses TRBV2 and TRBJ2-7, with a possible D match to TRBD1 (5 bases). Trimming pared 3 bases from V and 0 bases from J, leaving 9 bases between. This CDR3 has 14 residues. Looked up from germline, CDR1 is SNHLY and CDR2 is FYNNEI. Written as DNA, the CDR3 is TGTGCCAGCAGTGATCAAGACAGCTCCTACGAGCAGTACTTC. This codes for CASSDQDSSYEQYF.

On this clonotype: Just one base apart from a much larger clone, this may be a read error. This chain uses TRBV5-4 with TRBJ1-1; D is ambiguous. The CDR3 consists of 15 residues. The V gene's germline CDR1 is SGHNT and CDR2 YYREEE (reference sequence). V was cut by 4 bases and J by 0 bases, with 13 bases left in between. CDR3 residues: CASSRAQAMNTEAFF. CDR3 DNA sequence: TGTGCCAGCAGCCGAGCCCAAGCGATGAACACTGAAGCTTTCTTT.

This clonotype has at least ten counts. This sequence joins TRBV7-2 and TRBJ2-3; 11 bases are a match to TRBD2. This CDR3 has 16 residues. The V segment lost 6 bases and the J segment 7 bases; nucleotides outside the gene matches: 12. Germline CDR1 SGHTA, CDR2 FQGNSA. The DNA of the CDR3 is TGTGCCAGCAGGATTCCGGGACTAGCGGCTTCACATACGCAGTATTTT. This gives the protein CASRIPGLAASHTQYF.

This clonotype was detected ten times or more. The rearrangement uses TRBV28 and TRBJ2-1; D gene unclear. This CDR3 has 15 residues. The germline V gene encodes CDR1 MDHEN and CDR2 SYDVKM. V lost 4 bases and J lost 3, with 13 bases in between. This chain's CDR3 is CASSYLQLYYNEQFF. The CDR3 nucleotides are TGTGCCAGCAGTTATCTCCAACTCTACTACAATGAGCAGTTCTTC.

This clonotype appeared many times. The V and J genes are TRBV28 and TRBJ2-7; the D call may be TRBD1 or TRBD2 (5 bases each). CDR1 MDHEN and CDR2 SYDVKM come from the germline V gene. The CDR3 covers 13 residues. V was pared by 7 bases and J by 3 bases, with 13 bases between. Here the CDR3 DNA reads TGTGCCAGCACCACTCGGGGCTTCTACGAGCAGTACTTC. It encodes CASTTRGFYEQYF.

This clonotype was seen many times. The chain carries TRBV11-2 and TRBJ2-1; possible D gene TRBD2, 5 bases. Germline-derived CDR1 and CDR2 are SGHAT and FQNNGV. The CDR3 extends over 16 amino acids. V lost 3 bases to trimming and J lost 0 bases, with 12 bases between them. This CDR3 reads CASSLGLGSSYNEQFF. CDR3 nucleotides: TGTGCCAGCAGCTTGGGCTTAGGGAGCTCCTACAATGAGCAGTTCTTC.

Worth noting for this clonotype: A much larger clone sits a single nucleotide away, making a read error possible. The chain couples TRBV30 to TRBJ2-7; D unresolved. CDR3 length: 13 amino acids. V lost 5 bases and J lost 3, with 14 bases in between. The V gene's germline CDR1 is GTSNPN and CDR2 SVGIG (reference sequence). CDR3 region: CAWERGIIYEQYF. For the CDR3, the DNA is TGTGCCTGGGAACGAGGAATAATCTACGAGCAGTACTTC.

This clonotype was observed a few times. This chain uses TRBV7-6 with TRBJ2-2; TRBD2 agrees at 9 bases. Unmatched junction bases numbered 5, after V lost 5 bases and J lost 4 bases. In germline, CDR1 is SGHVS, CDR2 FNYEAQ. This CDR3 is built from 15 residues. The CDR3 DNA reads as TGTGCCAGCAGCCCCAAGACTAGCGGCACCGGGGAGCTGTTTTTT. This codes for CASSPKTSGTGELFF.

The chain couples TRBV20-1 to TRBJ2-7; D call uncertain. The germline V gene encodes CDR1 DFQATT and CDR2 SNEGSKA (reference sequence). V lost 2 bases, J lost 2 bases, and 10 bases lay in between. CDR3 length: 13 residues. The DNA for the CDR3 is TGCAGTGCTAGAAGTAGGGCAGCCTACGAGCAGTACTTC. It specifies CSARSRAAYEQYF.

The chain is built from TRBV19 and TRBJ2-5; the match to TRBD2 covers 8 bases. Looked up from germline, CDR1 is LNHDA and CDR2 is SQIVND (reference sequence). This CDR3 contains 15 residues. The ends lost 2 bases at V and 4 bases at J; junction bases unmatched: 6. For the CDR3, the DNA is TGTGCCAGTAGTATAAACTCCCGGGGGGGAGAGACCCAGTACTTC. Its translation: CASSINSRGGETQYF.

This clonotype was picked up many times. This chain links TRBV6-1 with TRBJ2-7, with 7 bases that match TRBD2. From germline, CDR1 is MNHNS and CDR2 SASEGT. This CDR3 spans 14 amino acids. J lost 3 bases, V lost 5 bases, and 7 bases had no gene match. This chain's CDR3 is CASSFGRTGYEQYF. In nucleotides, the CDR3 is TGTGCCAGCAGTTTCGGGAGGACGGGCTACGAGCAGTACTTC.

The V gene is TRBV28, the J gene TRBJ2-3, with D perhaps TRBD1 (5 bases). Germline loops: CDR1 MDHEN, CDR2 SYDVKM. The V end lost 2 bases, the J end lost 0 bases, and 15 bases lay between the germline ends. The CDR3 runs to 17 residues. CDR3 DNA: TGTGCCAGCAGTTTACCCTTGACAGATACTAGCACAGATACGCAGTATTTT. Protein sequence: CASSLPLTDTSTDTQYF.

This clonotype was seen repeatedly, ten times or more. The chain uses TRBV11-3 and TRBJ1-1; TRBD1 matches 7 bases. The CDR3 totals 12 residues. Per germline, CDR1 SGHNT and CDR2 YENEEA. V trimming: 5 bases; J trimming: 6 bases; junction bases outside the gene matches: 3. The CDR3 nucleotides read TGTGCCAGCAGCCAGGGGGACGCTGAAGCTTTCTTT. Residues: CASSQGDAEAFF.

V is TRBV30 and J is TRBJ1-2; D call uncertain. Trimming took 1 base from V and 1 from J, leaving 13 bases between them. This CDR3 has 15 residues. Germline V gene sequence: CDR1 GTSNPN, CDR2 SVGIG (reference sequence). DNA of the CDR3: TGTGCCTGGAGTGCCCACCCCACAGTTAACTATGGCTACACCTTC. Protein sequence: CAWSAHPTVNYGYTF.

This clonotype came up once. The CDR3 sequence is CATSDLWVAGGIYEQYF. The CDR3 DNA follows: TGTGCCACCAGTGATTTGTGGGTGGCGGGAGGAATCTACGAGCAGTACTTC. The gene calls are TRBV24-1 and TRBJ2-7; 8 nucleotides match TRBD2. Germline trimming cut 0 bases from V and 3 bases from J; bases unmatched to any gene: 9. This CDR3 spans 17 amino acids. Germline V gives CDR1 KGHDR, CDR2 SFDVKD.

This clonotype was seen ten or more times. CDR3 residues: CASSWQREGQIIYNEQFF. Here the CDR3 DNA reads TGTGCCAGCAGCTGGCAGCGGGAGGGCCAAATTATATACAATGAGCAGTTCTTC. V gene TRBV7-8 combines with J gene TRBJ2-1, with 10 bases matching TRBD2. The CDR3 has 18 residues. Germline V lookup: CDR1 SGHVS, CDR2 FQNEAQ. The trim removed 4 bases at V and 4 bases at J, leaving 13 bases unmatched.